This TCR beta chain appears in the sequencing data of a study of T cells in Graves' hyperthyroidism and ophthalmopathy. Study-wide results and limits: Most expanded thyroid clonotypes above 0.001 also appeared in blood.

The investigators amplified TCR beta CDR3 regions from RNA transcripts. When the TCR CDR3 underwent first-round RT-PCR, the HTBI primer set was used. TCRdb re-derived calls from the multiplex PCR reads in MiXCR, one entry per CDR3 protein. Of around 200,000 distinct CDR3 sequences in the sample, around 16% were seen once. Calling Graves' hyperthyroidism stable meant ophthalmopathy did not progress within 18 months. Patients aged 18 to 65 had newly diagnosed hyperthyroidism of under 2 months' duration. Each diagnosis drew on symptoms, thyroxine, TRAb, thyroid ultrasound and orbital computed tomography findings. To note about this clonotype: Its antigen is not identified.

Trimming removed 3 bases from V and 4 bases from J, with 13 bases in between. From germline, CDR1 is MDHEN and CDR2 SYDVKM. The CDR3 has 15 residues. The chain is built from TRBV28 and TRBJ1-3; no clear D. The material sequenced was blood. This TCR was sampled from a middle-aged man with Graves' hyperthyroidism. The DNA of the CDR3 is TGTGCCAGCAGTTTGATTAAAATGGGAGGAAACACCATATATTTT. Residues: CASSLIKMGGNTIYF.